This T cell receptor (beta chain) derives from a study of regulatory T cells in long-lasting Graves disease. This clonotype was observed at least ten times. The antigen remains unidentified. The TCR beta library used iRepertoire HTBI primers with Arm-PCR amplification of CDR3. Via MiXCR, TCRdb re-called the multiplex PCR reads, giving one row per CDR3 protein. The sample has some 450,000 distinct CDR3 sequences, 16% seen once. Time point here: newly diagnosed GD, antithyroid drugs for less than 3 months. There was RNA extracted from PBMCs, and the TCR library was made from it. Broader study findings: Accuracy was perhaps lowered by the small sample size.

This same sample was also taken into another study, of T cells in Graves' hyperthyroidism and ophthalmopathy. That investigation notes: It was considered stable Graves' hyperthyroidism when ophthalmopathy did not progress within 18 months. The blood repertoire included most of the expanded thyroid clonotypes above 0.001.

The TCR comes from a woman aged 25 to 39 with Graves disease. This specimen was peripheral blood mononuclear cells (PBMCs), taken at new diagnosis, from a patient treated with antithyroid drugs.

CDR3 sequence: CASSLDRQTDTQYF. The CDR3 nucleotides read TGTGCCAGCAGCTTAGATAGACAGACAGATACGCAGTATTTT. The V gene is TRBV7-2, the J gene TRBJ2-3; possible D gene TRBD1, 5 bases. Germline CDR1 reads SGHTA; CDR2 reads FQGNSA. The V gene lost 1 base and the J gene lost 3 bases, with 8 bases spanning the gap. The CDR3 is 14 amino acids.